These 10 T cell receptor beta chains were sequenced from one sample in a study of blood T cell repertoires in COVID-19. Profiled with immunoSEQ multiplex PCR; TCRdb holds only in-frame clones, not every one. The table lists 340,000 or so clones, approximately 83% of them singletons. The material sequenced was PBMCs or T cells enriched from blood (not recorded which). Source of these receptors: a middle-aged woman with acute COVID-19.

V is TRBV5-4 and J is TRBJ2-5; 10 bases are shared with TRBD1. The length of the CDR3 is 14 residues. The germline V gene encodes CDR1 SGHNT and CDR2 YYREEE (reference sequence). With V trimmed by 4 bases and J by 5 bases, 5 bases remained unmatched. This CDR3 reads CASSRQGAGETQYF. DNA for the CDR3: TGTGCCAGCAGCCGACAGGGGGCCGGGGAGACCCAGTACTTC.

The chain has TRBV5-1 and TRBJ1-6; maybe TRBD1 (6 bases). The germline V gene encodes CDR1 SGHRS and CDR2 YFSETQ. The germline V and J ends were trimmed by 4 bases and 3 bases, with 17 bases remaining between them. The length of the CDR3 is 17 residues. In DNA, the CDR3 is TGCGCCAGCAGCCCCGGGACATCACCCAACTATAATTCACCCCTCCACTTT. Protein: CASSPGTSPNYNSPLHF.

The CDR3 nucleotides read TGTGCCAGCAGCTTGACAGCCATGAACACTGAAGCTTTCTTT. Protein: CASSLTAMNTEAFF. The chain employs TRBV6-5 and TRBJ1-1, with D possibly TRBD1 on 5 matching bases. Trimming took 6 bases from V and 0 from J, leaving 11 bases between them. This CDR3 contains 14 residues. Germline CDR1 is MNHEY and CDR2 is SVGAGI.

V and J are TRBV5-1 and TRBJ2-7; 7 bases line up with TRBD2. Germline V gene sequence: CDR1 SGHRS, CDR2 YFSETQ. V gave up 3 bases and J gave up 1 base; unmatched junction bases: 4. The CDR3 consists of 14 residues. This chain's CDR3 is CASSWASGSYEQYF. The CDR3 DNA is TGCGCCAGCAGCTGGGCTAGCGGATCCTACGAGCAGTACTTC.

This chain uses TRBV14 with TRBJ1-4, with D tentatively TRBD1 (5 bases). Per germline, CDR1 SGHDN and CDR2 FVKESK. This CDR3 is built from 15 residues. With 4 bases removed from V and 4 bases from J, the gap between germline ends came to 13 bases. CDR3 amino acids: CASSPLQAYNEKLFF. CDR3 DNA: TGTGCCAGCAGCCCGCTACAGGCGTATAATGAAAAACTGTTTTTT. The variable domain in full, with the rest retrieved from reference TRBV14 and TRBJ1-4, is EAGVTQFPSHSVIEKGQTVTLRCDPISGHDNLYWYRRVMGKEIKFLLHFVKESKQDESGMPNNRFLAERTGGTYSTLKVQPAELEDSGVYFCASSPLQAYNEKLFFGSGTQLSVL.

This chain connects TRBV7-2 to TRBJ2-7; 8 positions match TRBD2. This CDR3 region has 15 residues. The V gene end was trimmed by 6 bases and the J gene end by 5 bases; junction bases not matched to a gene: 12. Germline V gene lookup returns CDR1 SGHTA and CDR2 FQGNSA. The CDR3 here is CASRRTGLDTHEQYF. CDR3 sequence (DNA): TGTGCCAGCAGGCGAACGGGACTAGACACCCACGAGCAGTACTTC. The full variable domain, with the rest looked up from reference TRBV7-2 and TRBJ2-7, is GAGVSQSPSNKVTEKGKDVELRCDPISGHTALYWYRQSLGQGLEFLIYFQGNSAPDKSGLPSDRFSAERTGGSVSTLTIQRTQQEDSAVYLCASRRTGLDTHEQYFGPGTRLTVT.

J is TRBJ1-4 and V is TRBV7-2; 7 bases match TRBD1. Trimming removed 6 bases from V and 8 bases from J; junction bases left unmatched: 12. The CDR3 is 15 amino acids. Per germline, CDR1 SGHTA and CDR2 FQGNSA. The CDR3 here is CASRSRDRGSEKLFF. CDR3 nucleotides: TGTGCCAGCAGGTCCCGGGACAGAGGAAGCGAAAAACTGTTTTTT. Full variable domain (rest looked up from reference TRBV7-2 and TRBJ1-4): GAGVSQSPSNKVTEKGKDVELRCDPISGHTALYWYRQSLGQGLEFLIYFQGNSAPDKSGLPSDRFSAERTGGSVSTLTIQRTQQEDSAVYLCASRSRDRGSEKLFFGSGTQLSVL.

This clone was picked up one time. CDR3 nucleotide sequence: TGTGCCAGCAGCCCAACTGGGGCCGGGAATTCACCCCTCCACTTT. This codes for CASSPTGAGNSPLHF. The chain joins TRBV5-4 to TRBJ1-6, with D maybe TRBD1 (5 bases). This CDR3 region has 15 residues. Trimming removed 4 bases from V and 7 bases from J, with 15 bases in between. CDR1 is SGHNT and CDR2 is YYREEE in the germline V gene (reference sequence).

The chain recombines TRBV2 with TRBJ2-7, with D possibly TRBD1 on 5 matching bases. This CDR3 contains 11 residues. Deletions cut 7 bases from V and 3 bases from J, with 7 bases between. Germline V gene data show CDR1 as SNHLY and CDR2 as FYNNEI. In nucleotides, the CDR3 is TGTGCCAGCACTCAGGGCTACGAGCAGTACTTC. It yields the protein CASTQGYEQYF.

The V gene is TRBV19, the J gene TRBJ1-1; D remains unclear. Trimming left V 6 bases short and J 0 bases short, with 11 bases between. CDR3 length: 14 residues. The germline V gene encodes CDR1 LNHDA and CDR2 SQIVND (reference sequence). This CDR3 is CASRGAGLNTEAFF. The CDR3 nucleotides read TGTGCCAGTAGGGGAGCGGGGTTGAACACTGAAGCTTTCTTT.